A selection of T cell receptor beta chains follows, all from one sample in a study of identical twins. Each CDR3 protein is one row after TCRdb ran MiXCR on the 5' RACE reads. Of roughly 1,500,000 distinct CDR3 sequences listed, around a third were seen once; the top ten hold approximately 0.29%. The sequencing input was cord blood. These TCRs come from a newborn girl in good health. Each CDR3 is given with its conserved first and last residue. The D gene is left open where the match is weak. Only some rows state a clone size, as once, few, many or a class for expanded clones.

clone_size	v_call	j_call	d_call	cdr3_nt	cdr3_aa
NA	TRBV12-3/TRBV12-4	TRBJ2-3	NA	TGTGCCAGCACTTTAGGGACCGAGGCCCGGGATACGCAGTATTTT	CASTLGTEARDTQYF
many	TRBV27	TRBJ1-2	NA	TGTGCCAGCAGTTTATCCAGGAACTATGGCTACACCTTC	CASSLSRNYGYTF
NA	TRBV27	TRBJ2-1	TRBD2	TGTGCCAGCAGCCCGAGCGGGAGGGCCCCGTGGAATGAGCAGTTCTTC	CASSPSGRAPWNEQFF
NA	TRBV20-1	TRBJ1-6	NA	TGCAGTGCTAGAGATCCCAGTAGTGCAAATTCACCCCTCCACTTT	CSARDPSSANSPLHF
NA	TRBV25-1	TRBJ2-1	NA	TGTGCCAGCAGTGATACCTCCCCGGACTCCCTCATTATCGCATACAATGAGCAGTTCTTC	CASSDTSPDSLIIAYNEQFF
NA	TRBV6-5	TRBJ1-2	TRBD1	TGTGCCAGCAGTTACTCGAGCGGCGGGACAGGCCTCTATGGCTACACCTTC	CASSYSSGGTGLYGYTF
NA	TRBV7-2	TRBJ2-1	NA	TGTGCCAGCAGCTTAGGAGGGTGGGGATACAATGAGCAGTTCTTC	CASSLGGWGYNEQFF
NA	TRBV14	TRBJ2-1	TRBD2	TGTGCCAGCAGGCCCAGCGGGAGGGCCTCCTACAATGAGCAGTTCTTC	CASRPSGRASYNEQFF
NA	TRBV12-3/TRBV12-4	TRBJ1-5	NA	TGTGCCAGCGCCACTACTCCGGGCAATCAGCCCCAGCATTTT	CASATTPGNQPQHF
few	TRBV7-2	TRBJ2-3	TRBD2	TGTGCCAGCAGCTGGAGCGGGACCCTACTTGCAGATACGCAGTATTTT	CASSWSGTLLADTQYF
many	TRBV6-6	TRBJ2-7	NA	TGTGCCAGCAGTTACTCGACTAGCTCCTACGAGCAGTACTTC	CASSYSTSSYEQYF
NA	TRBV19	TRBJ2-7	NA	TGTGCCAGTAGTATCGGGGGCTACTCCTACGAGCAGTACTTC	CASSIGGYSYEQYF
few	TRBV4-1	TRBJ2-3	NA	TGCGCCAGCAGCCAAGCAGTAGGGGGGGGTTCAGATACGCAGTATTTT	CASSQAVGGGSDTQYF
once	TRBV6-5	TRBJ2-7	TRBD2	TGTGCCAGCAGTACGGGACTAGGTTTCGAGCAGTACTTC	CASSTGLGFEQYF
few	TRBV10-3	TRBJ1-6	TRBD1	TGTGCCATCAGGACCGGGACAGGGGGCTATAATTCACCCCTCCACTTT	CAIRTGTGGYNSPLHF
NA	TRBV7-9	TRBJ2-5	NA	TGTGCCAGCAGCTTAGTAGCCGGAGACGGGCAGTACTTC	CASSLVAGDGQYF
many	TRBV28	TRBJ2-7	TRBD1	TGTGCCAGCAGTTCCCCCGGGACAGGTCCCTACGAGCAGTACTTC	CASSSPGTGPYEQYF
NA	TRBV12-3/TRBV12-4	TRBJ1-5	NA	TGTGCCAGCACCAGACAGGATAATCAGCCCCAGCATTTT	CASTRQDNQPQHF
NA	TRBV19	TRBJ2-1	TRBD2	TGTGCCAGTAGTAGCGGGAGGGCTCACAATGAGCAGTTCTTC	CASSSGRAHNEQFF
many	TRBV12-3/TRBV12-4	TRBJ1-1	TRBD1	TGTGCCAGCAGTTTAAGGACAGGGCGGACTGAAGCTTTCTTT	CASSLRTGRTEAFF
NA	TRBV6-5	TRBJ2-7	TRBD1	TGTGCCAGCAGTGCAGACAGGGGTTGGGAGCAGTACTTC	CASSADRGWEQYF
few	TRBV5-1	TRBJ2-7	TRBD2	TGCGCCAGCAGCTTCCTCGGCAGCGGGGGGGTATACGAGCAGTACTTC	CASSFLGSGGVYEQYF
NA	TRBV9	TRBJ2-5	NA	TGTGCCAGCAGCGTAGTGGGTGGGGGCGGGGCCTTACAAGAGACCCAGTACTTC	CASSVVGGGGALQETQYF
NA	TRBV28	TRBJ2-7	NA	TGTGCCGGCAGTTTACCGCACTATCGTACAGGCTACGAGCAGTACTTC	CAGSLPHYRTGYEQYF
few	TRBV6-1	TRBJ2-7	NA	TGTGCCAGCAGTGAGGCAGACGGTTACACCGGGGAGCAGTACTTC	CASSEADGYTGEQYF
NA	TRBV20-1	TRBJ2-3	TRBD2	TGCAGTGCTAGAGAGGGGACTAGCGGGAGGACTAGCACAGATACGCAGTATTTT	CSAREGTSGRTSTDTQYF
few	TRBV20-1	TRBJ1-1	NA	TGCAGTGCTAGAGATCAAGGACAGAACACTGAAGCTTTCTTT	CSARDQGQNTEAFF
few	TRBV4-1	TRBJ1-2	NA	TGCGCCAGCAGCCAACCTGGGGAGACAGATTATGGCTACACCTTC	CASSQPGETDYGYTF
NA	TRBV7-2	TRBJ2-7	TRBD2	TGTGCCAGCAGCAGTCACACTAGCGGGAGTTTATACGAGCAGTACTTC	CASSSHTSGSLYEQYF
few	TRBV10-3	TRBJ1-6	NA	TGTGCCATCAGTGAACAGGGAGCCTCCTATAATTCACCCCTCCACTTT	CAISEQGASYNSPLHF
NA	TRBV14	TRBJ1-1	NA	TGTGCCAGCAGCCAAGAAGCGGGGTTTGCGCCTGGAGCTTTCTTT	CASSQEAGFAPGAFF
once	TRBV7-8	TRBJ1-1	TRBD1	TGTGCCAGCAGAAAAGACAGGGTGGGGACTGAAGCTTTCTTT	CASRKDRVGTEAFF
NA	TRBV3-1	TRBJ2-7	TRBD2	TGTGCCAGCAGCCACCGATCTCCTCTAGCGGGGGGGCCCTCCTACAATGAGCAGTACTTC	CASSHRSPLAGGPSYNEQYF
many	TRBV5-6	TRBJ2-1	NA	TGTGCCAGCGACCGATTAAAACCGGACGGCTACAATGAGCAGTTCTTC	CASDRLKPDGYNEQFF
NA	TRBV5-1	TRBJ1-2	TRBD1	TGCGCCAGCAGCCGGGGACAGATTAACTATGGCTACACCTTC	CASSRGQINYGYTF
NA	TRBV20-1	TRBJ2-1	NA	TGCAGTGCCCTCCGTTCGGTGGGCAATGAGCAGTTCTTC	CSALRSVGNEQFF
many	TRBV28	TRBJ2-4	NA	TGTGCCAGCAGCCGATCAGGACAGACGTACTTC	CASSRSGQTYF